These 21 T cell receptor beta chains came from one sample sequenced in a study of T cells in tuberculosis. Clones were sequenced by immunoSEQ multiplex PCR, and TCRdb holds only the in-frame ones, with some missing. Of fewer than 45,000 clones in the sample, nearly 95% are singletons; the top ten hold around 7%. Sequencing was done on a sample of PBMCs. The receptors stem from a donor aged 10 to 29 with latent tuberculosis or without tuberculosis infection.

This clone appeared once. The V and J genes are TRBV6-5 and TRBJ2-7; 7 nucleotides agree with TRBD1. J gave up 0 bases and V 6 bases, and 5 bases lay outside the gene matches. The germline V gene encodes CDR1 MNHEY and CDR2 SVGAGI. CDR3 length: 14 residues. The CDR3: CASRMGQNSYEQYF. The CDR3 bases are TGTGCCAGCAGGATGGGACAGAACTCCTACGAGCAGTACTTC.

J is TRBJ1-1 and V is TRBV2; D not certain. The CDR3 length is 13 residues. Per germline, CDR1 SNHLY and CDR2 FYNNEI. With 1 base removed from V and 5 bases from J, the gap between germline ends came to 8 bases. CDR3 loop: CASSEGISTEAFF. The CDR3 DNA reads TGTGCCAGCAGTGAAGGTATTTCGACTGAAGCTTTCTTT.

The chain couples TRBV27 to TRBJ1-4, with a tentative D call TRBD1 (5 bases). The CDR3 spans 14 residues. Trimming shortened V by 0 bases and J by 5 bases, and 7 bases separated the two germline ends. Germline CDR1 reads MNHEY; CDR2 reads SMNVEV (reference sequence). This CDR3 is CASSLSRGNEKLFF. CDR3 in DNA: TGTGCCAGCAGTTTATCGCGGGGGAATGAAAAACTGTTTTTT.

The V gene is TRBV10-3, the J gene TRBJ2-3, with D hard to call. This CDR3 is built from 11 residues. CDR1 ENHRY and CDR2 SYGVKD come from the germline V gene. V was shortened by 3 bases and J by 4 bases, with 2 bases between the two germline ends. The CDR3 loop is CAISDADTQYF. In DNA, the CDR3 is TGTGCCATCAGTGACGCAGATACGCAGTATTTT.

The rearrangement joins TRBV10-3 to TRBJ2-1; TRBD2 might be the D (6 bases). Trimming took off 9 bases at V and 8 bases at J, with 17 bases between the two ends. The CDR3 runs to 13 residues. The germline gives CDR1 ENHRY, CDR2 SYGVKD. The CDR3 nucleotides read TGTGCCATGACCCGGGAGAGAGATGATGAGCAGTTCTTC. Its translation: CAMTRERDDEQFF.

V and J are TRBV14 and TRBJ1-2; D possibly corresponds to TRBD1 (5 bases). The CDR3 sequence is 15 residues long. The V gene lost 3 bases and the J gene lost 3 bases, with 14 bases spanning the gap. Germline CDR1 SGHDN, CDR2 FVKESK. The CDR3 region has the DNA TGTGCCAGCAGCCAGGTAATCGACAGCGACTATGGCTACACCTTC. Translation gives CASSQVIDSDYGYTF. The full variable domain, its missing parts supplied by reference TRBV14 and TRBJ1-2, is EAGVTQFPSHSVIEKGQTVTLRCDPISGHDNLYWYRRVMGKEIKFLLHFVKESKQDESGMPNNRFLAERTGGTYSTLKVQPAELEDSGVYFCASSQVIDSDYGYTFGSGTRLTVV.

This sequence joins TRBV7-9 and TRBJ2-4; possibly TRBD2 for D (5 bases). The germline V gene encodes CDR1 SEHNR and CDR2 FQNEAQ (reference sequence). With 1 base removed from V and 6 bases from J, the gap between germline ends came to 13 bases. CDR3 length equals 15 residues. The CDR3 protein is CASSLGGSVVNIQYF. The CDR3 DNA sequence: TGTGCCAGCAGCTTAGGAGGTAGCGTGGTAAACATTCAGTACTTC.

The genes are TRBV5-1 and TRBJ2-1, with 7 nucleotides matching TRBD2. V lost 3 bases, J lost 7 bases, and 13 bases stayed unmatched. CDR1 is SGHRS, CDR2 YFSETQ, per germline. This CDR3 has 16 amino acids. The CDR3 loop is CASSWPWWEGPNEQFF. The CDR3 nucleotides are TGCGCCAGCAGCTGGCCCTGGTGGGAGGGCCCTAATGAGCAGTTCTTC.

The J gene is TRBJ1-3, the V gene TRBV7-6, with a weak D call TRBD1 (5 bases). The CDR3 extends over 17 amino acids. V lost 4 bases, J lost 4 bases, and 20 bases lay in between. CDR1 and CDR2 (germline): SGHVS, FNYEAQ. The CDR3: CASSSTTTGLTGNTIYF. The CDR3 nucleotides read TGTGCCAGCAGCTCGACCACAACAGGATTAACAGGAAACACCATATATTTT.

The gene calls are TRBV15 and TRBJ2-7; a weak D match, TRBD2 (6 bases). CDR1 is LNHNV, CDR2 YYDKDF, per germline (reference sequence). This CDR3 region has 13 residues. V was clipped by 3 bases and J by 7 bases, with 13 bases between them. CDR3 bases: TGTGCCACCAGCAGTACCCCGGCGGGGGAGCAGTACTTC. Protein product: CATSSTPAGEQYF.

J is TRBJ1-4 and V is TRBV27; maybe TRBD1 (6 bases). V lost 4 bases and J 7 bases, leaving 16 bases between the germline ends. CDR1 MNHEY and CDR2 SMNVEV come from the germline V gene (reference sequence). The CDR3 totals 15 residues. The CDR3 sequence is CASSSSGTWGEKLFF. The CDR3 DNA reads as TGTGCCAGCAGTTCCTCCGGGACATGGGGTGAAAAACTGTTTTTT.

V usage is TRBV2 and J usage is TRBJ2-1; TRBD1 matches at 8 bases. V shed 6 bases, J shed 8 bases, and the junction held 9 bases outside the gene matches. The germline V gene encodes CDR1 SNHLY and CDR2 FYNNEI. The CDR3 is 14 residues long. The chain's CDR3 is CASSVDRGSDEQFF. Written as DNA, the CDR3 is TGTGCCAGCAGCGTCGACAGGGGTAGCGATGAGCAGTTCTTC.

This rearrangement joins TRBV5-1 to TRBJ2-3, with D tentatively TRBD2 (6 bases). Germline CDR1 and CDR2: SGHRS and YFSETQ. The CDR3 loop spans 14 amino acids. Trimming removed 4 bases at V and 0 bases at J, with 9 bases between. CDR3 amino acids: CASSLGTSTDTQYF. In nucleotides, the CDR3 is TGCGCCAGCAGCCTCGGGACTAGCACAGATACGCAGTATTTT. Full variable domain (outside the CDR3, taken from reference TRBV5-1 and TRBJ2-3): KAGVTQTPRYLIKTRGQQVTLSCSPISGHRSVSWYQQTPGQGLQFLFEYFSETQRNKGNFPGRFSGRQFSNSRSEMNVSTLELGDSALYLCASSLGTSTDTQYFGPGTRLTVL.

The chain is built from TRBV5-6 and TRBJ2-5, with D perhaps matching TRBD2 (6 bases). The CDR3 sequence is 17 residues long. The germline V and J ends were trimmed by 3 bases and 5 bases, with 23 bases remaining between them. CDR1 is SGHDT and CDR2 is YYEEEE in the germline V gene. CDR3: CASSSIGGATLIETQYF. DNA for the CDR3: TGTGCCAGCAGCTCGATAGGCGGGGCCACGCTTATCGAGACCCAGTACTTC.

The chain has TRBV10-3 and TRBJ1-2, with TRBD1 as a possible D gene (6 bases). Trimming stripped 0 bases from V and 1 base from J, with 9 bases between. This CDR3 region has 15 residues. Germline loops: CDR1 ENHRY, CDR2 SYGVKD. The chain's CDR3 is CAISESTGGNYGYTF. CDR3 DNA sequence: TGTGCCATCAGTGAGTCGACAGGAGGTAACTATGGCTACACCTTC.

The rearrangement uses TRBV11-2 and TRBJ2-1; D call uncertain. Per germline, CDR1 SGHAT and CDR2 FQNNGV. Trimming removed 2 bases from V and 0 bases from J, with 5 bases in between. This CDR3 region has 14 residues. CDR3 amino acids: CASSLTSSYNEQFF. The CDR3 DNA sequence: TGTGCCAGCAGCTTAACCAGCTCCTACAATGAGCAGTTCTTC.

The V call is TRBV4-1, the J call TRBJ2-5, with 9 bases aligning to TRBD1. Trimming at V came to 2 bases and at J to 2 bases, leaving 9 bases not matched to a gene. The CDR3 is 17 amino acids. The germline CDR1 and CDR2 sequences are MGHRA and YSYEKL. The CDR3 bases are TGCGCCAGCAGCCAACCAGACAGGGGGTTCCTGCAAGAGACCCAGTACTTC. As protein: CASSQPDRGFLQETQYF.

The chain links TRBV5-1 to TRBJ2-7, with TRBD2 as a possible D gene (6 bases). V lost 3 bases, J lost 0 bases, and 19 bases lay in between. CDR3 length: 17 amino acids. Germline-derived CDR1 and CDR2 are SGHRS and YFSETQ. DNA for the CDR3: TGCGCCAGCAGCTCCGGGGGAGCAGGCCGAGGCTCCTACGAGCAGTACTTC. Amino acids: CASSSGGAGRGSYEQYF.

The J gene is TRBJ2-7, the V gene TRBV5-6; a weak D match, TRBD2 (6 bases). Trimming cost V 0 bases and J 0 bases, with 19 bases left between them. The CDR3 extends over 18 amino acids. The germline CDR1 and CDR2 sequences are SGHDT and YYEEEE. CDR3 sequence reads: CASSLALWRGGSSYEQYF. The CDR3 DNA reads as TGTGCCAGCAGCTTGGCCCTCTGGCGGGGAGGCAGCTCCTACGAGCAGTACTTC.

This CDR3 is CASSISLSTEAFF. CDR3 nucleotides: TGTGCCAGTAGTATCTCGCTAAGCACTGAAGCTTTCTTT. The rearrangement joins TRBV19 to TRBJ1-1; no clear D gene. This CDR3 has 13 residues. With 3 bases removed from V and 4 bases from J, the gap between germline ends came to 9 bases. CDR1 and CDR2 from the germline V gene are LNHDA and SQIVND (reference sequence).

The sample holds one count of this clone. The chain recombines TRBV5-5 with TRBJ2-7; the D is unclear. CDR3 length equals 14 residues. Trimming took off 0 bases at V and 2 bases at J, with 9 bases between the two ends. The germline V gene encodes CDR1 SGHKS and CDR2 YYEKEE (reference sequence). CDR3 sequence (DNA): TGTGCCAGCAGCTTGGCCCCAGGTACCTACGAGCAGTACTTC. This codes for CASSLAPGTYEQYF.